This passage covers 29 T cell receptor beta chains from one sample sequenced in a study of Graves' ophthalmopathy and Graves' hyperthyroidism. As the template, RNA transcripts were used to amplify TCR beta CDR3 regions. First-round RT-PCR used HTBI primers; second-round multiplex PCR followed. In TCRdb, the multiplex PCR reads were re-called with MiXCR into one record per CDR3 protein. The table lists some 370,000 distinct CDR3 sequences, about a sixth of them singletons. Sample: peripheral blood. The receptors shown here come from an adult woman with stable Graves' hyperthyroidism.

J is TRBJ1-5 and V is TRBV12-3 or TRBV12-4, with a tentative D call TRBD1 (5 bases). Trimming shortened V by 6 bases and J by 2 bases, and 14 bases separated the two germline ends. This CDR3 spans 15 amino acids. The CDR3 reads CASSPLGTRNQPQHF. In DNA, the CDR3 is TGTGCCAGCAGCCCTCTTGGGACCCGCAATCAGCCCCAGCATTTT.

This clonotype has just a few counts. V usage is TRBV11-3 and J usage is TRBJ2-7; D might be TRBD2 (6 bases). Germline assignment: CDR1 SGHNT and CDR2 YENEEA. The CDR3 is 15 amino acids. V shed 4 bases and J shed 2 bases, with 15 bases lying between them. The CDR3 DNA reads TGTGCCAGCAGCTCGAATAGCGGACTGCCCTACGAGCAGTACTTC. Protein product: CASSSNSGLPYEQYF. Full variable domain (outside the CDR3, taken from reference TRBV11-3 and TRBJ2-7): EAGVVQSPRYKIIEKKQPVAFWCNPISGHNTLYWYLQNLGQGPELLIRYENEEAVDDSQLPKDRFSAERLKGVDSTLKIQPAELGDSAVYLCASSSNSGLPYEQYFGPGTRLTVT.

This clonotype was detected ten times or more. The chain uses TRBV2 and TRBJ2-7; D is uncertain. The V end was cut by 3 bases, the J end by 2 bases, with 11 bases between. The germline V gene encodes CDR1 SNHLY and CDR2 FYNNEI. The CDR3 consists of 14 residues. DNA for the CDR3: TGTGCCAGCAGTGATAGTGGGTTAGCCTACGAGCAGTACTTC. Translating it yields CASSDSGLAYEQYF.

This clonotype was seen many times. The chain employs TRBV5-6 and TRBJ2-3; 11 positions match TRBD2. With V trimmed by 2 bases and J by 9 bases, 8 bases remained unmatched. Germline CDR1 SGHDT, CDR2 YYEEEE. This CDR3 is 15 amino acids long. In DNA, the CDR3 is TGTGCCAGCAGCTTACCTAGCGGGAGGACGCGGACGCAGTATTTT. Encoded protein: CASSLPSGRTRTQYF.

The table lists this clonotype with many counts. This chain uses TRBV6-1 with TRBJ1-2; TRBD1 is a possible D gene (6 bases). Germline CDR1 and CDR2: MNHNS and SASEGT. V was shortened by 4 bases and J by 4 bases, with 16 bases between the two germline ends. The CDR3 has 15 residues. The CDR3 spells CASSGLRGGLYGYTF. The CDR3 DNA follows: TGTGCCAGCAGTGGACTCAGGGGCGGCCTCTATGGCTACACCTTC.

Many counts were recorded for this clonotype. This chain connects TRBV6-1 to TRBJ2-6; D may be TRBD1 (6 bases). The germline V gene has CDR1 MNHNS and CDR2 SASEGT. The V and J ends lost 6 bases and 2 bases respectively, with 8 bases between them. CDR3 size: 14 residues. The CDR3 is CASRQGAGANVLTF. The CDR3 region has the DNA TGTGCCAGCAGACAGGGTGCTGGGGCCAACGTCCTGACTTTC.

The chain links TRBV30 to TRBJ2-2, with 10 positions matching TRBD2. J gave up 1 base and V 5 bases, and 7 bases lay outside the gene matches. Germline CDR1 reads GTSNPN; CDR2 reads SVGIG (reference sequence). CDR3 length equals 16 residues. In DNA form, the CDR3 reads TGTGCCTGGTCCACTAGCGGGACATTGAACACCGGGGAGCTGTTTTTT. Its protein is CAWSTSGTLNTGELFF.

This clonotype appeared once. In nucleotides, the CDR3 is TGTGCCACCAGCAGGCAACAGCCCGGGGGGGAGACCCAGTACTTC. Translation gives CATSRQQPGGETQYF. The chain links TRBV15 to TRBJ2-5, with 7 positions matching TRBD2. CDR3 length: 15 amino acids. With 3 bases clipped from V and 5 bases from J, the junction kept 9 bases outside the gene matches. Looked up from germline, CDR1 is LNHNV and CDR2 is YYDKDF (reference sequence).

This clonotype was detected many times. The V call is TRBV12-3 or TRBV12-4, the J call TRBJ1-1; D not certain. Trimming left V 3 bases short and J 3 bases short, with 8 bases between. CDR3 length: 13 amino acids. The CDR3 sequence: CASSFEQYTEAFF. The CDR3, as DNA: TGTGCCAGCAGTTTTGAGCAGTACACTGAAGCTTTCTTT.

This clonotype was detected a few times. This rearrangement joins TRBV7-9 to TRBJ1-1; no firm D call. This CDR3 spans 15 amino acids. V was pared by 5 bases and J by 0 bases, with 13 bases between. From germline, CDR1 is SEHNR and CDR2 FQNEAQ (reference sequence). CDR3 in amino acids: CASSPRHILNTEAFF. The CDR3 region has the DNA TGTGCCAGCAGCCCGAGACATATACTGAACACTGAAGCTTTCTTT.

This rearrangement joins TRBV5-5 to TRBJ1-1, with D hard to call. CDR1 SGHKS and CDR2 YYEKEE come from the germline V gene (reference sequence). Trimming pared 3 bases from V and 1 base from J, leaving 10 bases between. This CDR3 is 14 amino acids long. The CDR3 DNA is TGTGCCAGCAGCTGGTCGACTCCGAACACTGAAGCTTTCTTT. Protein product: CASSWSTPNTEAFF.

The table lists this clonotype with many counts. The chain is built from TRBV30 and TRBJ1-2; D is perhaps TRBD1 (5 bases). The CDR3 contains 13 residues. Trimming cost V 2 bases and J 6 bases, with 13 bases left between them. Per the germline V gene, CDR1 is GTSNPN and CDR2 is SVGIG (reference sequence). For the CDR3, the DNA is TGTGCCTGGAGTATCGGGGGGTTTAATGGCTACACCTTC. This translates into CAWSIGGFNGYTF.

The chain links TRBV9 to TRBJ1-1; D uncertain. Trimming took 3 bases from V and 1 from J, leaving 4 bases between them. Germline V lookup: CDR1 SGDLS, CDR2 YYNGEE. The CDR3 has 12 amino acids. As DNA, the CDR3 is TGTGCCAGCAGCGGTCAGAACACTGAAGCTTTCTTT. Its translation: CASSGQNTEAFF. Filled out from reference TRBV9 and TRBJ1-1, the complete variable domain reads DSGVTQTPKHLITATGQRVTLRCSPRSGDLSVYWYQQSLDQGLQFLIQYYNGEERAKGNILERFSAQQFPDLHSELNLSSLELGDSALYFCASSGQNTEAFFGQGTRLTVV.

This clonotype showed up many times. The chain has TRBV20-1 and TRBJ1-1, with a weak D call TRBD1 (5 bases). This CDR3 is 14 amino acids long. The ends were cut back, 3 bases at V and 10 bases at J, with 21 bases in the middle. Germline CDR1 is DFQATT and CDR2 is SNEGSKA (reference sequence). CDR3 residues: CSASSGHIPSSAFF. CDR3 sequence (DNA): TGCAGTGCTAGTTCTGGACACATTCCTTCATCAGCTTTCTTT.

This chain links TRBV7-9 with TRBJ2-7; possibly TRBD1 for D (6 bases). The CDR3 has 15 amino acids. V was clipped by 6 bases and J by 4 bases, with 19 bases between them. Germline lookup yields CDR1 SEHNR and CDR2 FQNEAQ (reference sequence). CDR3 loop: CASRHNRDPPYEQYF. The CDR3 bases are TGTGCCAGCAGGCACAACAGGGACCCCCCTTACGAGCAGTACTTC.

This clonotype was picked up many times. The chain employs TRBV30 and TRBJ2-2; unclear D gene. The ends were cut back, 2 bases at V and 2 bases at J, with 9 bases in the middle. Germline V gene sequence: CDR1 GTSNPN, CDR2 SVGIG (reference sequence). This CDR3 contains 14 residues. The CDR3 protein is CAWSSGTNTGELFF. CDR3 sequence (DNA): TGTGCCTGGAGTTCGGGTACAAACACCGGGGAGCTGTTTTTT.

The J gene is TRBJ2-5, the V gene TRBV28; 15 bases are a match to TRBD2. After removal of 4 bases from V and 2 bases from J, the junction contained 8 bases not matched to a gene. Germline V gives CDR1 MDHEN, CDR2 SYDVKM. The CDR3 runs to 18 residues. CDR3 in DNA: TGTGCCAGCAGTTCCGGACTAGCGGGAGGGCCGGGGCAAGAGACCCAGTACTTC. This codes for CASSSGLAGGPGQETQYF.

In its sample, this clonotype was seen many times. The chain joins TRBV6-5 to TRBJ2-7, with 11 bases matching TRBD2. CDR3 length: 16 amino acids. Germline V gene data show CDR1 as MNHEY and CDR2 as SVGAGI. V was pared by 2 bases and J by 3 bases, with 6 bases of the junction left unmatched. The CDR3 nucleotides are TGTGCCAGCAGTTACGGGGGACTAGCGGCTAGCTACGAGCAGTACTTC. Translation: CASSYGGLAASYEQYF.

This clonotype was observed a few times. Germline is not matched at one junction end, which may reflect a read error. The chain employs TRBV20-1 and TRBJ2-5, with 7 bases lining up with TRBD2. Germline V gene data show CDR1 as DFQATT and CDR2 as SNEGSKA (reference sequence). The CDR3 extends over 15 amino acids. CDR3 in DNA: TGTAGTGCTAGAGTAACCAGCGGGATAGAAGAGACCCAGTACTTC. Translation gives CSARVTSGIEETQYF.

This clonotype was observed many times. The chain uses TRBV7-2 and TRBJ2-5; D is unclear. The germline V gene encodes CDR1 SGHTA and CDR2 FQGNSA. V lost 0 bases to trimming and J lost 0 bases, with 2 bases between them. The CDR3 has 13 residues. The CDR3 region is CASSLADQETQYF. The DNA for the CDR3 is TGTGCCAGCAGCTTAGCAGACCAAGAGACCCAGTACTTC.

In its sample, this clonotype was seen many times. This rearrangement joins TRBV5-1 to TRBJ1-2, with D possibly TRBD1 on 6 matching bases. The V end lost 4 bases, the J end lost 4 bases, and 14 bases lay between the germline ends. The CDR3 consists of 14 residues. Germline V lookup: CDR1 SGHRS, CDR2 YFSETQ. The CDR3 nucleotides are TGCGCCAGCAGCCCTCAGACAGGATCCTATGGCTACACCTTC. It yields the protein CASSPQTGSYGYTF. The full variable domain, completed using reference TRBV5-1 and TRBJ1-2, is KAGVTQTPRYLIKTRGQQVTLSCSPISGHRSVSWYQQTPGQGLQFLFEYFSETQRNKGNFPGRFSGRQFSNSRSEMNVSTLELGDSALYLCASSPQTGSYGYTFGSGTRLTVV.

The rearrangement joins TRBV5-1 to TRBJ1-1; tentative D call: TRBD1 (6 bases). CDR3 length equals 15 residues. Germline loops: CDR1 SGHRS, CDR2 YFSETQ. V was trimmed by 3 bases and J by 0 bases, leaving 12 bases between them. The CDR3 spells CASSSKDRMNTEAFF. The CDR3 DNA is TGCGCCAGCAGCTCCAAGGACAGAATGAACACTGAAGCTTTCTTT. The complete variable domain, with remaining parts taken from reference TRBV5-1 and TRBJ1-1, reads KAGVTQTPRYLIKTRGQQVTLSCSPISGHRSVSWYQQTPGQGLQFLFEYFSETQRNKGNFPGRFSGRQFSNSRSEMNVSTLELGDSALYLCASSSKDRMNTEAFFGQGTRLTVV.

V usage is TRBV24-1 and J usage is TRBJ2-5; maybe TRBD1 (5 bases). This CDR3 contains 15 residues. Germline values: CDR1 KGHDR, CDR2 SFDVKD. V was pared by 5 bases and J by 0 bases, with 12 bases between. The CDR3 here is CATSAGPGYQETQYF. As DNA, the CDR3 is TGTGCCACCAGTGCGGGCCCAGGGTACCAAGAGACCCAGTACTTC.

This clonotype occurred many times. The chain links TRBV30 to TRBJ2-5; tentatively, D is TRBD1 or TRBD2 (5 bases each). The CDR3 length is 14 residues. CDR1 is GTSNPN, CDR2 SVGIG, per germline (reference sequence). V was clipped by 4 bases and J by 1 base, with 13 bases between them. The CDR3 spells CAWTPKGTQETQYF. Written as DNA, the CDR3 is TGTGCCTGGACCCCAAAAGGGACCCAAGAGACCCAGTACTTC.

This clonotype was seen ten or more times. The chain joins TRBV7-2 to TRBJ1-5; D gene ambiguous. Germline values: CDR1 SGHTA, CDR2 FQGNSA. V was shortened by 5 bases and J by 5 bases, with 10 bases between the two germline ends. The CDR3 covers 13 residues. CDR3 DNA sequence: TGTGCCAGCAGCCTTGATAATTATCAGCCCCAGCATTTT. It translates to CASSLDNYQPQHF.

This sequence joins TRBV12-3 or TRBV12-4 and TRBJ1-1, with D possibly matching TRBD1 (5 bases). V lost 7 bases and J 4 bases, leaving 22 bases between the germline ends. The CDR3 has 16 residues. CDR3 residues: CASTIETGGASTEAFF. DNA for the CDR3: TGTGCCAGCACCATCGAAACAGGTGGGGCCTCCACTGAAGCTTTCTTT.

This clonotype showed up many times. V and J are TRBV7-2 and TRBJ2-7, with 13 bases fitting TRBD2. V trimming: 7 bases; J trimming: 1 base; junction bases outside the gene matches: 4. Germline V lookup: CDR1 SGHTA, CDR2 FQGNSA. The CDR3 is 15 amino acids. Here the CDR3 DNA reads TGTGCCAGCACCTCACTAGCGGGAGGGTCCTACGAGCAGTACTTC. It codes for CASTSLAGGSYEQYF.

The table lists this clonotype with many counts. The V and J genes are TRBV28 and TRBJ2-2; tentatively, D is TRBD1 (7 bases). The V gene lost 6 bases and the J gene lost 5 bases, with 13 bases spanning the gap. CDR3 length: 14 amino acids. CDR1 MDHEN and CDR2 SYDVKM come from the germline V gene. CDR3 sequence: CASSFAGGTGELFF. The CDR3 nucleotides read TGTGCCAGCAGCTTCGCAGGGGGGACCGGGGAGCTGTTTTTT.

The sample holds many counts of this clonotype. CDR3 nucleotides: TGTGCCAGCCGAACCATCCGTGGGCGCAGAGTGGAGCAGTACTTC. Translated: CASRTIRGRRVEQYF. The V call is TRBV27, the J call TRBJ2-7; D unresolved. Trimming shortened V by 8 bases and J by 7 bases, and 24 bases separated the two germline ends. The CDR3 is made up of 15 amino acids. Germline assignment: CDR1 MNHEY and CDR2 SMNVEV (reference sequence).